Here is one T cell receptor beta chain with its context. By how much of the sample it makes up, this clonotype is medium-sized (0.01 to 0.1%). This clone's antigen is unknown. No clone much larger than this one lies a single base away; base qualities are absent. This specimen belongs to a study of CD8+CD57+ T cells in acquired aplastic anemia listed by TCRdb under 2018. At the level of the whole study: A mean of around 3 ug of DNA, ranging from about 0.19 to 30 ug, was extracted from sorted CD4+ and CD8+ cells. Mean read counts for healthy donor samples were about 10 million for CD4+ cells and about 12 million for CD8+ cells.

The investigation overall reported the following: Approximately 31 CD8+ CDR3 sequences were found in both patients and controls but appeared to be highly expressed in patients and within the immunodominant clones of the patients. CD8+ Simpson's diversity did not differ significantly between patients and healthy controls (P=0.060).

TCR beta VDJ combination and CDR3 sequence profiling used genomic DNA as the template. TCR repertoire sequencing was run on an Illumina HiSeq 2000. Processing in the source paper ran as follows. Repertoire assessment relied on Simpson's diversity index, CDR3 size and DJ length profiles, and TRBV/TRBJ rearrangement plots. The most abundant DNA sequence in the deep sequencing data was taken as the immunodominant clone. CDR3 amino acid sequences were screened for sharing across subjects and were compared with published repertoires and the VDJdb database. Through fastp at Q25 and MiXCR, TCRdb rebuilt clones from the public reads, retaining in-frame beta chains. Here each entry gathers all rows of one CDR3 protein and keeps the most common genes and DNA. TCRdb's processing, not the authors', yielded these V and J calls. The sample table shows roughly 58,000 distinct CDR3 sequences, and roughly 54% are seen once. The top ten hold 2% to 3% of the sample.

V lost 7 bases and J lost 8 bases; the stretch between them is 14 bases long. The germline V gene (reference sequence) gives CDR1 as LNHDA and CDR2 as SQIVND. From cysteine to phenylalanine, the CDR3 is 12 amino acids long. CDR3 DNA is the only sequence kept; it has 36 bases, read in frame from the first base. TCR repertoires of sorted CD4+ and CD8+ blood T cells from severe aplastic anemia patients and healthy subjects were deep-sequenced in the study. Ficoll-Paque density gradient centrifugation was used to isolate peripheral blood mononuclear cells. Before DNA was extracted, CD4+ and CD8+ T cells were sorted using either FACS or magnetic beads.

The clonotype comes from a human donor in good health, serving as a control. The chain employs TRBV19 and TRBJ1-1; the D segment could be TRBD1, given 5 matching bases. Sequenced: sorted CD4+, CD8+, or CD8+CD57+ T cells (not recorded which) from PBMCs. The CDR3: CASMGQWREAFF. The nucleotides read TGTGCCAGTATGGGGCAATGGAGGGAAGCTTTCTTT.